These 21 T cell receptor beta chains were sequenced from one sample in a study of blood T cell repertoires in COVID-19. TCRdb's copy holds only in-frame clones and misses some; the assay was immunoSEQ multiplex PCR. The sample contains about 120,000 clones, roughly four fifths of which appear only once. Source material: peripheral blood. Receptors were obtained from a human donor in a cohort sampled during active COVID-19.

This clone appeared a single time. This chain connects TRBV9 to TRBJ2-7, with TRBD2 matching over 14 bases. V shed 3 bases, J shed 5 bases, and the junction held 13 bases outside the gene matches. The CDR3 has 18 amino acids. The germline V gene encodes CDR1 SGDLS and CDR2 YYNGEE. The CDR3 bases are TGTGCCAGCAGCGGACTAGCGGGGGGGAGAGGGTTTGTCAACGAGCAGTACTTC. Protein product: CASSGLAGGRGFVNEQYF.

V gene TRBV12-3 or TRBV12-4 combines with J gene TRBJ2-5; D uncertain. V lost 3 bases to trimming and J lost 2 bases, with 7 bases between them. This CDR3 has 13 amino acids. CDR3 sequence reads: CASSLLRQETQYF. The CDR3, as DNA: TGTGCCAGCAGTTTGCTTAGACAAGAGACCCAGTACTTC.

This chain connects TRBV18 to TRBJ2-5, with D possibly TRBD1 on 6 matching bases. This CDR3 contains 14 residues. With 3 bases removed from V and 2 bases from J, the gap between germline ends came to 10 bases. CDR1 and CDR2 from the germline V gene are KGHSH and LQKENI. CDR3 in amino acids: CASSPFGTQETQYF. The CDR3 region has the DNA TGTGCCAGCTCACCTTTCGGGACACAAGAGACCCAGTACTTC.

This clone was found once. This chain joins TRBV18 and TRBJ2-7, with 7 bases identical to TRBD1. Germline V gene lookup returns CDR1 KGHSH and CDR2 LQKENI. This CDR3 has 15 residues. J was trimmed by 0 bases and V by 5 bases; bases with no gene match: 7. The CDR3 here is CASSAGTANSYEQYF. The CDR3 DNA is TGTGCCAGCTCAGCCGGGACAGCTAACTCCTACGAGCAGTACTTC.

This chain connects TRBV6-6 to TRBJ1-1; 8 nucleotides align to TRBD1. Trimming cost V 6 bases and J 5 bases; bases outside gene matches: 8. CDR3 length: 14 amino acids. Germline CDR1 MNHNY, CDR2 SVGAGI (reference sequence). In DNA form, the CDR3 reads TGTGCCAGCAGCCCGGACAGGGCTTCGACTGAAGCTTTCTTT. Its protein is CASSPDRASTEAFF.

This chain links TRBV9 with TRBJ2-2, with D perhaps TRBD1 (7 bases). The V gene's germline CDR1 is SGDLS and CDR2 YYNGEE. Between the trimmed V and J ends, which lost 0 bases and 5 bases, there was a span of 11 bases. The CDR3 contains 15 residues. The DNA of the CDR3 is TGTGCCAGCAGCGTAGAGACAGGGAGGACCGGGGAGCTGTTTTTT. Its translation: CASSVETGRTGELFF.

This chain uses TRBV6-5 with TRBJ1-2; TRBD1 is a possible D gene (6 bases). Germline assignment: CDR1 MNHEY and CDR2 SVGAGI. The CDR3 is made up of 13 amino acids. Trimming took 6 bases from V and 4 from J, leaving 12 bases between them. As DNA, the CDR3 is TGTGCCAGCAGGAACTCAGGGGCCTATGGCTACACCTTC. This encodes CASRNSGAYGYTF.

This chain connects TRBV7-8 to TRBJ2-3; D perhaps matches TRBD1 (5 bases). CDR1 is SGHVS, CDR2 FQNEAQ, per germline. The CDR3 is made up of 17 amino acids. The V and J ends lost 1 base and 2 bases respectively, with 16 bases between them. In DNA, the CDR3 is TGTGCCAGCAGCTTAGTAGGGGCTCACAACCCCACAGATACGCAGTATTTT. This encodes CASSLVGAHNPTDTQYF.

The rearrangement uses TRBV4-1 and TRBJ1-1; TRBD1 might be the D (6 bases). The CDR3 runs to 15 residues. From germline, CDR1 is MGHRA and CDR2 YSYEKL. V lost 2 bases and J lost 0, with 10 bases in between. The CDR3 nucleotides are TGCGCCAGCAGCCAACGACAGGAGATGAACACTGAAGCTTTCTTT. This sequence encodes CASSQRQEMNTEAFF.

V gene TRBV5-1 combines with J gene TRBJ2-1; 9 bases map to TRBD2. CDR1 and CDR2 from the germline V gene are SGHRS and YFSETQ. V lost 2 bases and J lost 6; bases outside the gene matches: 12. The CDR3 length is 17 residues. The CDR3 DNA reads as TGCGCCAGCAGCTTCCCCGGTGCGGGGGGGCCAAGCAATGAGCAGTTCTTC. This sequence encodes CASSFPGAGGPSNEQFF.

The gene calls are TRBV4-3 and TRBJ1-3; tentative D call: TRBD1 (5 bases). Germline CDR1 LGHNA, CDR2 YSLEER. Trimming removed 0 bases from V and 2 bases from J, with 8 bases in between. This CDR3 contains 15 residues. The CDR3 is CASSQEGATGNTIYF. As DNA, the CDR3 is TGCGCCAGCAGCCAAGAAGGGGCTACTGGAAACACCATATATTTT.

The rearrangement uses TRBV19 and TRBJ1-3, with unresolved D. The CDR3 runs to 16 residues. CDR1 LNHDA and CDR2 SQIVND come from the germline V gene (reference sequence). The V and J ends lost 4 bases and 0 bases respectively, with 13 bases between them. CDR3 nucleotides: TGTGCCAGTAGTAGGCGCGGCACCTTCTCTGGAAACACCATATATTTT. It yields the protein CASSRRGTFSGNTIYF. Filled out from reference TRBV19 and TRBJ1-3, the complete variable domain reads DGGITQSPKYLFRKEGQNVTLSCEQNLNHDAMYWYRQDPGQGLRLIYYSQIVNDFQKGDIAEGYSVSREKKESFPLTVTSAQKNPTAFYLCASSRRGTFSGNTIYFGEGSWLTVV.

The chain links TRBV6-5 to TRBJ1-4; D may be TRBD1 (5 bases). CDR1 is MNHEY, CDR2 SVGAGI, per germline. The CDR3 runs to 15 residues. Between the trimmed V and J ends, which lost 6 bases and 4 bases, there was a span of 15 bases. The CDR3: CASSHSRVGNEKLFF. The CDR3 DNA sequence: TGTGCCAGCAGCCATTCCAGGGTCGGTAATGAAAAACTGTTTTTT.

This clone was recorded a few times. The chain joins TRBV18 to TRBJ2-2; TRBD1 matches 7 bases. Trimming took 5 bases from V and 2 from J; bases not matched to a gene: 8. CDR1 and CDR2 from the germline V gene are KGHSH and LQKENI. The CDR3 has 16 amino acids. CDR3 coding DNA: TGTGCCAGCTCAGATTCTTGGGACAGAAACACCGGGGAGCTGTTTTTT. Encoded protein: CASSDSWDRNTGELFF.

The genes are TRBV19 and TRBJ1-5, with 7 nucleotides matching TRBD1. Germline CDR1 LNHDA, CDR2 SQIVND (reference sequence). V lost 5 bases, J lost 1 base, and 8 bases stayed unmatched. The length of the CDR3 is 16 residues. CDR3 amino acids: CASSPKEGASNQPQHF. As DNA, the CDR3 is TGTGCCAGTAGTCCCAAGGAGGGGGCAAGCAATCAGCCCCAGCATTTT.

The CDR3 loop reads CASSSGQGRGTGELFF. CDR3 nucleotide sequence: TGTGCCAGCAGCTCCGGACAGGGCAGGGGCACCGGGGAGCTGTTTTTT. The rearrangement links TRBV2 to TRBJ2-2, with 8 nucleotides matching TRBD1. Germline V gives CDR1 SNHLY, CDR2 FYNNEI. Germline trimming cut 6 bases from V and 4 bases from J; bases unmatched to any gene: 10. The CDR3 extends over 16 amino acids.

The V gene is TRBV5-1, the J gene TRBJ2-5; 15 nucleotides line up with TRBD2. There are 16 residues in the CDR3. V lost 4 bases to trimming and J lost 7 bases; unmatched junction nucleotides: 8. Germline lookup yields CDR1 SGHRS and CDR2 YFSETQ. The CDR3 bases are TGCGCCAGCAGCCGAGGGACTAGCGGGGGGCTACCGACCCAGTACTTC. This translates into CASSRGTSGGLPTQYF.

The chain has TRBV5-1 and TRBJ1-1; 7 bases map to TRBD1. Germline CDR1 reads SGHRS; CDR2 reads YFSETQ. The CDR3 runs to 15 residues. V was clipped by 7 bases and J by 4 bases; unmatched bases: 13. In nucleotides, the CDR3 is TGCGCCAGCCAAATGTGGGGACAGATTGGCACTGAAGCTTTCTTT. Residues: CASQMWGQIGTEAFF.

DNA of the CDR3: TGTGCCACCAGTGATTCTAGCGGGGACTTCACAGATACGCAGTATTTT. It specifies CATSDSSGDFTDTQYF. The chain recombines TRBV24-1 with TRBJ2-3, with 9 bases lining up with TRBD2. V was pared by 2 bases and J by 2 bases, with 4 bases of the junction left unmatched. Germline loops: CDR1 KGHDR, CDR2 SFDVKD. The length of the CDR3 is 16 residues.

The gene calls are TRBV9 and TRBJ2-5; D unclear. The germline CDR1 and CDR2 sequences are SGDLS and YYNGEE. With 0 bases removed from V and 4 bases from J, the gap between germline ends came to 7 bases. There are 13 residues in the CDR3. The CDR3 nucleotides read TGTGCCAGCAGCGTAGCTACCGGAGAGACCCAGTACTTC. This encodes CASSVATGETQYF.

With respect to this clone: The same CDR3 can be traced to other DNA sequences in this sample. The V call is TRBV10-3, the J call TRBJ1-1, with TRBD1 identical over 8 bases. CDR3 length equals 15 residues. Losses at the gene ends were 4 bases for V and 1 base for J; bases not matched to a gene: 5. Germline V CDR1 and CDR2: ENHRY, SYGVKD. Here the CDR3 reads CAISGRQGTNTEAFF. CDR3 bases: TGTGCCATCAGTGGGAGACAGGGGACGAACACTGAAGCTTTCTTT.